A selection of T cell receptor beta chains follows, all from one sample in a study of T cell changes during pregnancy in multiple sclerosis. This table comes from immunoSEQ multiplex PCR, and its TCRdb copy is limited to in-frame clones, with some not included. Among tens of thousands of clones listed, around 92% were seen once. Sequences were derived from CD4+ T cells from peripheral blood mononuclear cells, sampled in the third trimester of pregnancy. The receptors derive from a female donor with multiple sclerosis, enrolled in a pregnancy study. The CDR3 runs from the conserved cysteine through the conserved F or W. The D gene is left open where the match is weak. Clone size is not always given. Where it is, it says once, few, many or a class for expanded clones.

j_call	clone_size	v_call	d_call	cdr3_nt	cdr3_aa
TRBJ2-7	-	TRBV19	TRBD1	TGTGCCAGTAAGGACAGGGGGGACTACGAGCAGTACTTC	CASKDRGDYEQYF
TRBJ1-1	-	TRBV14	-	TGTGCCAGCAGCCAATTATCAGGGTTCGGAGCTTTCTTT	CASSQLSGFGAFF
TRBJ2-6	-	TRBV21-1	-	TGTGCCAGCCACCGGGAGCCCTCTGGGGCCAACGTCCTGACTTTC	CASHREPSGANVLTF
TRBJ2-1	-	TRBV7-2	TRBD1	TGTGCCAGCAGCTTAGGAGCGGGACAGGGGGCTGGGGACAATGAGCAGTTCTTC	CASSLGAGQGAGDNEQFF
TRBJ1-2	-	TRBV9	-	TGTGCCAGCAGCGAGAGGGGGAATGGCTACACCTTC	CASSERGNGYTF
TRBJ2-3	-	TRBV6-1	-	TGTGCCAGCAGTGATACGACTGGGAGCGTAGATACGCAGTATTTT	CASSDTTGSVDTQYF
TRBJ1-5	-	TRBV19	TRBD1	TGTGCCAGTAGTATAGATAGATTGTCAGGGGGCGTCTATGGCAATCAGCCCCAGCATTTT	CASSIDRLSGGVYGNQPQHF
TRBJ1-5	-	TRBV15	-	TGTGCCACCAGCAACAGGGTCTTTCAGCCCCAGCATTTT	CATSNRVFQPQHF
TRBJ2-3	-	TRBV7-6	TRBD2	TGTGCCAGCAGCCCTAGCGGGAGTCGCGCAGATACGCAGTATTTT	CASSPSGSRADTQYF
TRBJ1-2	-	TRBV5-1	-	TGCGCCAGCAGCTTGGTGGCAGGGTCTGACTATGGCTACACCTTC	CASSLVAGSDYGYTF
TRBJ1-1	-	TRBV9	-	TGTGCCAGCAGCGCGACCCCTCGCGGGACGAACACTGAAGCTTTCTTT	CASSATPRGTNTEAFF
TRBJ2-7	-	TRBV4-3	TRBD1	TGCGCCAGCAGCCAAGAAGGGACAGGCCTCTACGAGCAGTACTTC	CASSQEGTGLYEQYF
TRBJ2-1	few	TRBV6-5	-	TGTGCCAGCAGTCAATACAATGAGCAGTTCTTC	CASSQYNEQFF
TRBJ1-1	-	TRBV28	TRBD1	TGTGCCAGCGGACAAATCGGGACAGGGGCTTTGAACACTGAAGCTTTCTTT	CASGQIGTGALNTEAFF
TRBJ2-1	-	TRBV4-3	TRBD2	TGCGCCAGCAGCCAATCCGGGACTAGCGGGAGGCCCTCCTACAATGAGCAGTTCTTC	CASSQSGTSGRPSYNEQFF
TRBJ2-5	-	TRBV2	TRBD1	TGTGCCAGCAGTTTAGACAGGGGGCAAGAGACCCAGTACTTC	CASSLDRGQETQYF
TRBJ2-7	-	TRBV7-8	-	TGTGCCAGCAGCCAAGAGGGTCGGGCCATCCCCTACGAGCAGTACTTC	CASSQEGRAIPYEQYF
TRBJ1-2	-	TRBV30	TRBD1	TGTGCCTGGAGTGGGAAAGGGGGCGGCTACACCTTC	CAWSGKGGGYTF
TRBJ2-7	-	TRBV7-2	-	TGTGCCAGCAGCCTCCGGACTGGCACCGTTGAGTACTTC	CASSLRTGTVEYF
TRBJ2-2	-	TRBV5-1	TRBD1	TGCGCCAGCAGCCCAGGACAGGGCGGGGAGCTGTTTTTT	CASSPGQGGELFF
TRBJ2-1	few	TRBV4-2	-	TGTGCCAGCAGCCAAGACAGGCACAATGAGCAGTTCTTC	CASSQDRHNEQFF
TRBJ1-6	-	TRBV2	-	TGTGCCAGCAGTGAGGACATAGGACATTCACCCCTCCACTTT	CASSEDIGHSPLHF
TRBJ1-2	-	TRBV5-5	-	TGTGCCAGCAGCCCCGGACTGACCTATGGCTACACCTTC	CASSPGLTYGYTF
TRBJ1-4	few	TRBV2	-	TGTGCCAGTCGACTGACAGTCTCGCGCTTGGAAAAACTGTTTTTT	CASRLTVSRLEKLFF
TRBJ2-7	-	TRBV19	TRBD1	TGTGCCAGTAACAGGGGGCGGGGGTACGAGCAGTACTTC	CASNRGRGYEQYF
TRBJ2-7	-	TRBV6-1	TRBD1	TGTGCCAGCAGTGGAGAAACCGGGACAGGTGTTTACGAGCAGTACTTC	CASSGETGTGVYEQYF
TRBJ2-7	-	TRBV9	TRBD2	TGTGCCAGCAGCGGGACTAGCGGGTTCTACGAGCAGTACTTC	CASSGTSGFYEQYF
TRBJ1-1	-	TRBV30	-	TGTGCCTGGGCCCCTGGCAGGGTGAATGAAGCTTTCTTT	CAWAPGRVNEAFF
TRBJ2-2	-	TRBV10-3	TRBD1	TGTGCCATCAGGGTCGACAGGGAGCCGACCGGGGAGCTGTTTTTT	CAIRVDREPTGELFF
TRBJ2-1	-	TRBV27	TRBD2	TGTGCCAGCAGTTTCCCCAGCGGGAGCCAGTTCTTC	CASSFPSGSQFF
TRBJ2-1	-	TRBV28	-	TGTGCCAGCAGTTCCTCAGGGGTTAGGAATGAGCAGTTCTTC	CASSSSGVRNEQFF
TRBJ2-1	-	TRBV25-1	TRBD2	TGTGCCAGCAGTCACCATGGGACTAGGTACAATGAGCAGTTCTTC	CASSHHGTRYNEQFF
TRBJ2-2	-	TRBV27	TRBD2	TGTGCCAGCAGCACATGGGAGTGGCGGGGGACCGGGGAGCTGTTTTTT	CASSTWEWRGTGELFF
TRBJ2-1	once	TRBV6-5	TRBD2	TGTGCCAGCAGTTATAGGACTAGCGTCAATGAGCAGTTCTTC	CASSYRTSVNEQFF
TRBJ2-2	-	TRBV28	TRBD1	TGTGCCAGCAGTCCCGGGACAGGGTTCGGCACCGGGGAGCTGTTTTTT	CASSPGTGFGTGELFF
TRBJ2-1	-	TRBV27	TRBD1	TGTGCCAGCAGTTCCTCCTTCACAGGGGAGGAGCAGTTCTTC	CASSSSFTGEEQFF
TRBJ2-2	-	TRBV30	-	TGTGCCTGGAGTAAGCTGAACACCGGGGAGCTGTTTTTT	CAWSKLNTGELFF